Presented here are 25 T cell receptor beta chains from one specimen sequenced in a study of Graves' ophthalmopathy and Graves' hyperthyroidism. Amplification of the TCR beta CDR3 regions used RNA transcripts (as template). First-round RT-PCR used HTBI primers; second-round multiplex PCR followed. Each CDR3 protein is one row after TCRdb ran MiXCR on the multiplex PCR reads. The table includes approximately 380,000 distinct CDR3 sequences, 20% to 25% detected once. Sequencing was performed on peripheral blood. All receptors derive from a woman aged 18-29 years with stable Graves' hyperthyroidism.

The table lists this clonotype with many counts. The CDR3 is CASSFFPYEQYF. The DNA of the CDR3 is TGTGCCAGCAGCTTCTTTCCCTACGAGCAGTACTTC. The chain couples TRBV7-2 to TRBJ2-7; D ambiguous. Between the trimmed V and J ends, which lost 3 bases and 2 bases, there was a span of 5 bases. There are 12 residues in the CDR3. Germline CDR1 is SGHTA and CDR2 is FQGNSA.

This clonotype was seen at least ten times. The rearrangement joins TRBV6-5 to TRBJ1-3, with 7 bases matching TRBD1. V was pared by 6 bases and J by 3 bases, with 8 bases of the junction left unmatched. Germline CDR1 MNHEY, CDR2 SVGAGI. This CDR3 comprises 15 residues. CDR3 protein: CASRTTGDGGNTIYF. The CDR3 DNA reads as TGTGCCAGCAGAACAACAGGGGATGGTGGAAACACCATATATTTT.

This clonotype was seen at least ten times. V usage is TRBV20-1 and J usage is TRBJ1-5; D is uncertain. Trimming took 0 bases from V and 10 from J, leaving 19 bases between them. Germline-derived CDR1 and CDR2 are DFQATT and SNEGSKA (reference sequence). This CDR3 has 15 amino acids. This CDR3 reads CSARDQPQPPVPQHF. CDR3 nucleotide sequence: TGCAGTGCTAGAGACCAGCCCCAGCCCCCAGTCCCCCAGCATTTT.

This clonotype has more than one count but fewer than ten. The rearrangement uses TRBV11-2 and TRBJ1-5, with D hard to call. Between the trimmed V and J ends, which lost 0 bases and 2 bases, there was a span of 11 bases. This CDR3 has 16 residues. Germline CDR1 SGHAT, CDR2 FQNNGV. The CDR3 DNA sequence: TGTGCCAGCAGCTTAGATCTTGGTGGGGGCAATCAGCCCCAGCATTTT. It codes for CASSLDLGGGNQPQHF.

This clonotype has just a few counts. A much larger clone sits a single nucleotide away, making a read error possible. V gene TRBV7-3 combines with J gene TRBJ2-5; 14 nucleotides agree with TRBD2. The CDR3 spans 16 residues. The germline gives CDR1 SGHTA, CDR2 FQGTGA. Germline trimming cut 7 bases from V and 5 bases from J; bases unmatched to any gene: 9. The CDR3 loop reads CASIPGLAGGRETQYF. CDR3 DNA sequence: TGTGCCAGCATCCCCGGACTAGCGGGAGGTCGGGAGACCCAGTACTTC.

The gene calls are TRBV11-2 and TRBJ2-1; D gene ambiguous. Germline V gene data show CDR1 as SGHAT and CDR2 as FQNNGV. V shed 1 base and J shed 8 bases, with 6 bases lying between them. CDR3 size: 12 residues. CDR3 DNA: TGTGCCAGCAGCTTAGGGTATTATGAGCAGTTCTTC. Residues: CASSLGYYEQFF.

The sample holds many counts of this clonotype. The chain carries TRBV20-1 and TRBJ2-5; 7 nucleotides agree with TRBD2. Germline lookup yields CDR1 DFQATT and CDR2 SNEGSKA (reference sequence). V trimming: 1 base; J trimming: 0 bases; junction bases outside the gene matches: 2. The CDR3 extends over 14 amino acids. Here the CDR3 reads CSARAGGYQETQYF. The CDR3 DNA is TGCAGTGCTAGAGCCGGGGGGTACCAAGAGACCCAGTACTTC.

This clonotype was seen many times. The V and J genes are TRBV5-1 and TRBJ2-3; D might be TRBD1 (5 bases). The CDR3 loop spans 15 amino acids. With 5 bases removed from V and 0 bases from J, the gap between germline ends came to 13 bases. Germline V gene sequence: CDR1 SGHRS, CDR2 YFSETQ. This CDR3 reads CASRDGHSSTDTQYF. The DNA for the CDR3 is TGCGCCAGCAGGGACGGACATTCTAGCACAGATACGCAGTATTTT.

This clonotype was seen many times. The V gene is TRBV10-2, the J gene TRBJ2-5, with TRBD2 as a possible D gene (7 bases). Trimming took 3 bases from V and 6 from J, leaving 20 bases between them. The CDR3 covers 16 residues. Germline CDR1 and CDR2: WSHSY and SAAADI. The CDR3 DNA is TGCGCCAGCAGTGAAGGAGTCGGGGGGCGCGGGAAGACCCAGTACTTC. It specifies CASSEGVGGRGKTQYF.

This clonotype occurred many times. This chain uses TRBV4-2 with TRBJ1-5; possible D gene TRBD1, 5 bases. The germline V and J ends were trimmed by 0 bases and 3 bases, with 9 bases remaining between them. The CDR3 runs 15 residues. In germline, CDR1 is LGHNA, CDR2 YNFKEQ. The CDR3 DNA is TGTGCCAGCAGCCAAGATAGACAGATCAATCAGCCCCAGCATTTT. Translating it yields CASSQDRQINQPQHF.

This clonotype was seen many times. The rearrangement uses TRBV12-3 or TRBV12-4 and TRBJ1-5; possibly TRBD1 for D (6 bases). Trimming removed 8 bases at V and 8 bases at J, with 22 bases between. This CDR3 contains 15 residues. CDR3 amino acids: CASSFGGGPPEPQHF. CDR3 sequence (DNA): TGTGCCAGCTCATTCGGTGGGGGCCCCCCCGAGCCCCAGCATTTT.

Ten or more counts support this clonotype. The CDR3 region is CATSDRLTRKGAFF. As DNA, the CDR3 is TGTGCCACCAGTGACAGACTCACCCGTAAGGGAGCTTTCTTT. The chain is built from TRBV24-1 and TRBJ1-1, with unresolved D. The CDR3 contains 14 residues. V lost 4 bases and J lost 10, with 18 bases in between. Germline values: CDR1 KGHDR, CDR2 SFDVKD.

The chain couples TRBV11-2 to TRBJ2-2; the match to TRBD1 covers 9 bases. CDR1 is SGHAT, CDR2 FQNNGV, per germline. This CDR3 spans 18 amino acids. After removal of 2 bases from V and 7 bases from J, the junction contained 14 bases not matched to a gene. The CDR3, as DNA: TGTGCCAGCAGCTTAAAGACAGGGGGGAAATGGCTCAGCGGGGAGCTGTTTTTT. Translating it yields CASSLKTGGKWLSGELFF. Together with reference TRBV11-2 and TRBJ2-2, the CDR3 gives the full variable domain: EAGVAQSPRYKIIEKRQSVAFWCNPISGHATLYWYQQILGQGPKLLIQFQNNGVVDDSQLPKDRFSAERLKGVDSTLKIQPAKLEDSAVYLCASSLKTGGKWLSGELFFGEGSRLTVL.

This sequence joins TRBV5-1 and TRBJ1-2; perhaps TRBD1 as D (5 bases). The CDR3 totals 14 residues. Trimming shortened V by 2 bases and J by 2 bases, and 10 bases separated the two germline ends. Germline V gives CDR1 SGHRS, CDR2 YFSETQ. CDR3 in DNA: TGCGCCAGCAGCTTTGAGGGGTTGAACTATGGCTACACCTTC. Protein sequence: CASSFEGLNYGYTF.

Ten or more counts support this clonotype. CDR3 DNA sequence: TGTGCCAGCAGCTCGGGACAGGGGAACGAGCAGTACTTC. This codes for CASSSGQGNEQYF. The rearrangement links TRBV7-3 to TRBJ2-7, with 10 bases lining up with TRBD1. J gave up 5 bases and V 4 bases, and 2 bases lay outside the gene matches. The CDR3 sequence is 13 residues long. Germline lookup yields CDR1 SGHTA and CDR2 FQGTGA.

This clonotype appeared many times. J is TRBJ2-6 and V is TRBV2; 9 nucleotides align to TRBD2. The CDR3 contains 17 residues. V shed 3 bases and J 4 bases; nucleotides not matched to a gene: 7. Germline-derived CDR1 and CDR2 are SNHLY and FYNNEI. As DNA, the CDR3 is TGTGCCAGCAGTGATGGGCGGGAGGGCCCCGGGGCCAACGTCCTGACTTTC. Its protein product is CASSDGREGPGANVLTF.

The chain combines TRBV28 with TRBJ2-5, with TRBD2 matching over 7 bases. V gave up 2 bases and J gave up 5 bases; unmatched junction bases: 14. Germline V CDR1 and CDR2: MDHEN, SYDVKM. The CDR3 spans 17 residues. CDR3 in DNA: TGTGCCAGCAGTTTACGGCGGCGGGCGGGAGTGGATGAGACCCAGTACTTC. This sequence encodes CASSLRRRAGVDETQYF.

The chain recombines TRBV19 with TRBJ1-2; possibly TRBD1 for D (5 bases). The CDR3 spans 16 residues. The ends were cut back, 5 bases at V and 4 bases at J, with 20 bases in the middle. Germline CDR1 reads LNHDA; CDR2 reads SQIVND (reference sequence). The CDR3 DNA follows: TGTGCCAGTAGTGAGCTGACAGTTCTCGCGCTCTATGGCTACACCTTC. This translates into CASSELTVLALYGYTF.

This clonotype was detected many times. The V gene is TRBV6-1, the J gene TRBJ1-1; D perhaps matches TRBD1 (5 bases). Trimming shortened V by 4 bases and J by 2 bases, and 8 bases separated the two germline ends. Germline V gives CDR1 MNHNS, CDR2 SASEGT. The CDR3 is made up of 13 amino acids. The CDR3 is CASSVQGNTEAFF. CDR3 in DNA: TGTGCCAGCAGTGTTCAGGGTAACACTGAAGCTTTCTTT.

This clonotype was counted ten times or more. This rearrangement joins TRBV7-8 to TRBJ2-6; D not resolved. The germline V gene has CDR1 SGHVS and CDR2 FQNEAQ. The CDR3 has 15 amino acids. V was pared by 6 bases and J by 0 bases, with 9 bases between. The CDR3 is CASSPLDSGANVLTF. As DNA, the CDR3 is TGTGCCAGCAGTCCCCTAGACTCTGGGGCCAACGTCCTGACTTTC.

The chain has TRBV18 and TRBJ2-5; 10 bases are a match to TRBD1. CDR3 length: 15 residues. Germline V gene data show CDR1 as KGHSH and CDR2 as LQKENI. The J segment lost 0 bases and the V segment lost 6 bases, leaving 4 bases of the junction unmatched. The CDR3 DNA is TGTGCCAGCTCTATGGGACAGGGGAACCAAGAGACCCAGTACTTC. It specifies CASSMGQGNQETQYF. Looking up the rest from reference TRBV18 and TRBJ2-5 gives the full variable domain: NAGVMQNPRHLVRRRGQEARLRCSPMKGHSHVYWYRQLPEEGLKFMVYLQKENIIDESGMPKERFSAEFPKEGPSILRIQQVVRGDSAAYFCASSMGQGNQETQYFGPGTRLLVL.

This clonotype has at least ten counts. The DNA for the CDR3 is TGTGCCACCCGGGACAGGGACAAAAACATTCAGTACTTC. Its translation: CATRDRDKNIQYF. V usage is TRBV19 and J usage is TRBJ2-4; 9 bases fit TRBD1. V shed 10 bases, J shed 3 bases, and the junction held 4 bases outside the gene matches. CDR3 length: 13 amino acids. Per germline, CDR1 LNHDA and CDR2 SQIVND (reference sequence).

Many counts were recorded for this clonotype. The chain couples TRBV15 to TRBJ2-7; the match to TRBD1 covers 7 bases. J lost 2 bases, V lost 0 bases, and 7 bases had no gene match. Germline CDR1 LNHNV, CDR2 YYDKDF (reference sequence). The CDR3 is 16 residues long. Here the CDR3 DNA reads TGTGCCACCAGCAGAGATCCGGGACAGCGAGCCTACGAGCAGTACTTC. Translation: CATSRDPGQRAYEQYF.

In its sample, this clonotype was seen many times. This rearrangement joins TRBV29-1 to TRBJ2-7; TRBD2 matches 10 bases. The V and J ends lost 3 bases and 0 bases, in that order; junction bases with no gene match: 8. The V gene's germline CDR1 is SQVTM and CDR2 ANQGSEA. This CDR3 has 16 amino acids. Written as DNA, the CDR3 is TGCAGCGTTGAGTTTGCTAGCGGGGGCCACTCCTACGAGCAGTACTTC. It yields the protein CSVEFASGGHSYEQYF.

The J gene is TRBJ2-7, the V gene TRBV28; tentative D call: TRBD1 (5 bases). V was pared by 7 bases and J by 5 bases, with 12 bases between. The V gene's germline CDR1 is MDHEN and CDR2 SYDVKM. CDR3 length: 12 residues. CDR3 region: CASKGRVDEQYF. CDR3 DNA sequence: TGTGCCAGCAAGGGCAGGGTGGACGAGCAGTACTTC. The complete variable domain, with remaining parts taken from reference TRBV28 and TRBJ2-7, reads DVKVTQSSRYLVKRTGEKVFLECVQDMDHENMFWYRQDPGLGLRLIYFSYDVKMKEKGDIPEGYSVSREKKERFSLILESASTNQTSMYLCASKGRVDEQYFGPGTRLTVT.